The clone carrying this TCR beta chain has a count of ten or more. Antigen unknown. The V gene lost 0 bases and the J gene lost 2 bases, with 10 bases spanning the gap. Germline V gene sequence: CDR1 SGHDN, CDR2 FVKESK. CDR3 size: 15 residues. The sample comes from a study of neurological immune-mediated disorders. Over 170 million TCR-beta sequences, together covering 15-18 subjects, were produced by every individual sequencing run that was carried out. Each CDR3 protein is one row after TCRdb ran MiXCR on the 5' RACE reads. Here the sample spans 20,000 to 25,000 distinct CDR3 sequences, around 16% being singletons. Study conclusions and caveats: Subjects shared no identical expanded-clone CDR3 amino acid sequences, suggesting private TCR-beta repertoires in all groups.

This chain uses TRBV14 with TRBJ1-1; possible D gene TRBD1, 6 bases. The clonotype comes from a woman aged 18 to 35 with multiple sclerosis. The source material was CD8+ T cells from blood. CDR3 loop: CASSQDGGRNTEAFF. The DNA of the CDR3 is TGTGCCAGCAGCCAAGACGGGGGGCGAAACACTGAAGCTTTCTTT.